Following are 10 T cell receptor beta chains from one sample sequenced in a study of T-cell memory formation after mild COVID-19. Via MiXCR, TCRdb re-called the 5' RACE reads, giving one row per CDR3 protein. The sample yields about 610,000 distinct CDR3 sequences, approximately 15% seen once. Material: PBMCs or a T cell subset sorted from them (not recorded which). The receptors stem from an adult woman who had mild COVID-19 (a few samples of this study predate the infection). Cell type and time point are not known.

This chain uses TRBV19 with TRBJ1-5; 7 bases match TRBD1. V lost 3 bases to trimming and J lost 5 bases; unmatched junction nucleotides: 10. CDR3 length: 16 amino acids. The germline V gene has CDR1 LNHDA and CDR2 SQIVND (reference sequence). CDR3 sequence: CASSIRQGLDYQPQHF. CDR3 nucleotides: TGTGCCAGTAGTATTAGACAGGGTCTTGATTATCAGCCCCAGCATTTT.

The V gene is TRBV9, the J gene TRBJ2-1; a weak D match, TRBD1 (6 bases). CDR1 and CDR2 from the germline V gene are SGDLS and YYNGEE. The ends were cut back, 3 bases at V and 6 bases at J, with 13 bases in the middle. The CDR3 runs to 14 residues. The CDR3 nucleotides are TGTGCCAGCAGCGCCAAGACAGGTCTCAATGAGCAGTTCTTC. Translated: CASSAKTGLNEQFF. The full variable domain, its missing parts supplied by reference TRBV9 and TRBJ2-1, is DSGVTQTPKHLITATGQRVTLRCSPRSGDLSVYWYQQSLDQGLQFLIQYYNGEERAKGNILERFSAQQFPDLHSELNLSSLELGDSALYFCASSAKTGLNEQFFGPGTRLTVL.

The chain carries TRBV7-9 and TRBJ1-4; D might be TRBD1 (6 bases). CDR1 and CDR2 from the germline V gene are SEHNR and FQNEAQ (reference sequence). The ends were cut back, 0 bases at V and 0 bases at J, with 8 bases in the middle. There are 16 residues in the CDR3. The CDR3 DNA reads TGTGCCAGCAGCTTAGCAGGGGGATCAACTAATGAAAAACTGTTTTTT. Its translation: CASSLAGGSTNEKLFF. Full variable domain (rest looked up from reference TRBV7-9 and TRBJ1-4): DTGVSQNPRHKITKRGQNVTFRCDPISEHNRLYWYRQTLGQGPEFLTYFQNEAQLEKSRLLSDRFSAERPKGSFSTLEIQRTEQGDSAMYLCASSLAGGSTNEKLFFGSGTQLSVL.

CDR3: CATSGGGPSNEQFF. The CDR3 DNA follows: TGTGCCACCAGTGGCGGGGGGCCGAGCAATGAGCAGTTCTTC. The rearrangement links TRBV24-1 to TRBJ2-1, with 8 positions matching TRBD2. Germline lookup yields CDR1 KGHDR and CDR2 SFDVKD. Germline trimming cut 5 bases from V and 6 bases from J; bases unmatched to any gene: 5. The CDR3 totals 14 residues.

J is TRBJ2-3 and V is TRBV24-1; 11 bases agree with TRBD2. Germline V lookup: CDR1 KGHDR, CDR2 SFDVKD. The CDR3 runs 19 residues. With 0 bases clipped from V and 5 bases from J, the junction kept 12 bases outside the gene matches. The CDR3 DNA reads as TGTGCCACCAGTGATTTGGGGCTAGCGGGAGGCCGACATGGAGATACGCAGTATTTT. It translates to CATSDLGLAGGRHGDTQYF.

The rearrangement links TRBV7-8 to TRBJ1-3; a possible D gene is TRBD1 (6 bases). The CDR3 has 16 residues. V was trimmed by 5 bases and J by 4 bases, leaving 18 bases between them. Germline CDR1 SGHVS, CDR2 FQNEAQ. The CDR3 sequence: CASSLDPGTSGNTIYF. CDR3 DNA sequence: TGTGCCAGCAGCCTGGACCCGGGGACATCAGGAAACACCATATATTTT.

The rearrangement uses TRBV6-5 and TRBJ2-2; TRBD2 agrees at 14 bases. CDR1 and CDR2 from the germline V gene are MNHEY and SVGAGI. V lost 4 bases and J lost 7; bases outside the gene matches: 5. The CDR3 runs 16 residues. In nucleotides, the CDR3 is TGTGCCAGCAGTTCTGGGACTAGCGGGAGAATCGGGGAGCTGTTTTTT. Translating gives CASSSGTSGRIGELFF.

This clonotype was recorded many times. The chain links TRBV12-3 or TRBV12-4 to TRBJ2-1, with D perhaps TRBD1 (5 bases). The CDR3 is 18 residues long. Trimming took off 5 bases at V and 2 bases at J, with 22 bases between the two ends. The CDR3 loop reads CASSPTEFHYETYNEQFF. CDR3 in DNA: TGTGCCAGCAGTCCGACAGAATTCCATTACGAAACCTACAATGAGCAGTTCTTC.

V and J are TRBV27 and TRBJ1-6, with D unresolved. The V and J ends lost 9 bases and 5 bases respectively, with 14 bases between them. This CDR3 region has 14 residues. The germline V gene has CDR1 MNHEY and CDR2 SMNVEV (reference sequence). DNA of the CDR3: TGTGCCAGTGCCCGGAACAGCGATAATTCACCCCTCCACTTT. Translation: CASARNSDNSPLHF.

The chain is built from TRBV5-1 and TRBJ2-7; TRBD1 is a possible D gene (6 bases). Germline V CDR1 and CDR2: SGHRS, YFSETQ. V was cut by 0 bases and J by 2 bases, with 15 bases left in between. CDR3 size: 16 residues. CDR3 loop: CASSLGSGTTTYEQYF. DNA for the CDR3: TGCGCCAGCAGCTTGGGATCCGGGACAACCACCTACGAGCAGTACTTC.